These 21 T cell receptor beta chains share one sample of origin, sequenced in a study of shared clonotypes between healthy human individuals. As defined, naive CD8 cells were CD45RO-negative and positively selected for CCR7, with terminally differentiated effector memory CD45RA+ cells excluded. Data came from immunoSEQ multiplex PCR; TCRdb stores just in-frame clones and leaves some out. The table lists about 700,000 clones, about 91% of them singletons. The sample taken for sequencing was naive CD8+ T cells sorted from blood. Every receptor here comes from a man aged 25-40 years in good health.

The chain combines TRBV10-2 with TRBJ2-1; no clear D gene. The germline CDR1 and CDR2 sequences are WSHSY and SAAADI. The CDR3 covers 15 residues. Trimming removed 2 bases at V and 2 bases at J, with 10 bases between. Here the CDR3 DNA reads TGCGCCAGCAGTGAGGTCCCAGCAACCTACAATGAGCAGTTCTTC. Its translation is CASSEVPATYNEQFF.

The gene calls are TRBV5-4 and TRBJ1-1, with D uncertain. This CDR3 is built from 12 residues. V lost 0 bases to trimming and J lost 6 bases, with 6 bases between them. Looked up from germline, CDR1 is SGHNT and CDR2 is YYREEE (reference sequence). The DNA of the CDR3 is TGTGCCAGCAGCTTGGGCCAATCTGAAGCTTTCTTT. It encodes CASSLGQSEAFF.

The chain joins TRBV10-2 to TRBJ2-7, with 7 bases that match TRBD1. V shed 5 bases, J shed 0 bases, and the junction held 4 bases outside the gene matches. Germline CDR1 is WSHSY and CDR2 is SAAADI. This CDR3 contains 14 residues. In DNA, the CDR3 is TGCGCCAGCAGTAATTACAGGGGCTCCTACGAGCAGTACTTC. It yields the protein CASSNYRGSYEQYF.

This chain links TRBV7-8 with TRBJ2-7; tentatively, D is TRBD2 (6 bases). Germline V gene lookup returns CDR1 SGHVS and CDR2 FQNEAQ. The CDR3 spans 14 residues. The germline V and J ends were trimmed by 5 bases and 2 bases, with 13 bases remaining between them. Written as DNA, the CDR3 is TGTGCCAGCAGCCCTAGTCGCGGGACCTACGAGCAGTACTTC. The encoded protein is CASSPSRGTYEQYF.

CDR3 sequence reads: CASSVDKSGSWNEQFF. The CDR3 DNA follows: TGTGCCAGCAGCGTAGATAAGAGCGGGAGTTGGAATGAGCAGTTCTTC. V and J are TRBV9 and TRBJ2-1; the match to TRBD2 covers 8 bases. CDR3 length equals 16 residues. The germline V gene encodes CDR1 SGDLS and CDR2 YYNGEE. Trimming took 0 bases from V and 7 from J; bases not matched to a gene: 9.

The CDR3 DNA reads TGTGCCAGCAGTGACGATTTAGTTGGTGAGGGCGGTACTGAAGCTTTCTTT. Protein: CASSDDLVGEGGTEAFF. The J gene is TRBJ1-1, the V gene TRBV6-1; D gene unclear. With 3 bases removed from V and 5 bases from J, the gap between germline ends came to 22 bases. This CDR3 contains 17 residues. The V gene's germline CDR1 is MNHNS and CDR2 SASEGT.

Turning to this clone: One end of the junction is discordant with germline, which a read error may explain. This chain joins TRBV7-9 and TRBJ2-1; tentative D call: TRBD2 (5 bases). Germline CDR1 reads SEHNR; CDR2 reads FQNEAQ (reference sequence). CDR3 length: 15 amino acids. CDR3 nucleotide sequence: TGTGCCAGCAGCGTAGCGCGTAGCTCCTACAATGAGCAGTTCTTC. Encoded protein: CASSVARSSYNEQFF.

V gene TRBV5-4 combines with J gene TRBJ2-7; D gene unclear. V was cut by 2 bases and J by 0 bases, with 6 bases left in between. The CDR3 sequence is 13 residues long. Per the germline V gene, CDR1 is SGHNT and CDR2 is YYREEE (reference sequence). This CDR3 reads CASSFESSYEQYF. CDR3 nucleotides: TGTGCCAGCAGCTTTGAGAGCTCCTACGAGCAGTACTTC. Looking up the rest from reference TRBV5-4 and TRBJ2-7 gives the full variable domain: ETGVTQSPTHLIKTRGQQVTLRCSSQSGHNTVSWYQQALGQGPQFIFQYYREEENGRGNFPPRFSGLQFPNYSSELNVNALELDDSALYLCASSFESSYEQYFGPGTRLTVT.

Written as DNA, the CDR3 is TGTGCCAGCAGTTTGGGCTTGGGTAGCACTGAAGCTTTCTTT. This translates into CASSLGLGSTEAFF. V is TRBV6-6 and J is TRBJ1-1, with no clear D. Germline-derived CDR1 and CDR2 are MNHNY and SVGAGI (reference sequence). The ends were cut back, 4 bases at V and 4 bases at J, with 13 bases in the middle. The CDR3 totals 14 residues.

The chain uses TRBV5-4 and TRBJ2-3, with 13 bases matching TRBD2. CDR1 and CDR2 (germline): SGHNT, YYREEE (reference sequence). J gave up 3 bases and V 0 bases, and 4 bases lay outside the gene matches. The CDR3 length is 17 residues. This chain's CDR3 is CASSLGTSGRKTDTQYF. The DNA for the CDR3 is TGTGCCAGCAGCTTGGGGACTAGCGGGAGAAAGACAGATACGCAGTATTTT.

This chain connects TRBV7-8 to TRBJ2-2; perhaps TRBD1 as D (6 bases). V was trimmed by 5 bases and J by 7 bases, leaving 20 bases between them. Germline CDR1 and CDR2: SGHVS and FQNEAQ. The CDR3 runs to 16 residues. The CDR3 DNA reads as TGTGCCAGCAGCCCCGCGGGCGACAGGAGCTTCGGGGAGCTGTTTTTT. Amino acids: CASSPAGDRSFGELFF.

The chain is built from TRBV28 and TRBJ2-1; 7 bases are shared with TRBD1. The CDR3 contains 15 residues. The V and J ends lost 6 bases and 7 bases, in that order; junction bases with no gene match: 12. Germline assignment: CDR1 MDHEN and CDR2 SYDVKM. This CDR3 reads CASRLGTALRNEQFF. The CDR3 nucleotides are TGTGCCAGCAGACTCGGGACAGCCCTCAGGAATGAGCAGTTCTTC.

The chain employs TRBV28 and TRBJ1-1; no reliable D call. The CDR3 sequence is 14 residues long. Germline CDR1 is MDHEN and CDR2 is SYDVKM. V shed 6 bases and J shed 1 base, with 12 bases lying between them. Written as DNA, the CDR3 is TGTGCCAGCAGCCTGGGGAATTCGAACACTGAAGCTTTCTTT. Protein sequence: CASSLGNSNTEAFF.

The chain couples TRBV7-2 to TRBJ2-2; D uncertain. Germline V gene lookup returns CDR1 SGHTA and CDR2 FQGNSA. The CDR3 covers 13 residues. Trimming cost V 3 bases and J 11 bases, with 13 bases left between them. The chain's CDR3 is CASSFDNLGELFF. CDR3 bases: TGTGCCAGCAGCTTCGATAATTTAGGAGAGCTGTTTTTT.

V and J are TRBV10-1 and TRBJ2-1; D is unclear. V lost 3 bases and J 5 bases, leaving 8 bases between the germline ends. Looked up from germline, CDR1 is WNHNN and CDR2 is SYGVQD (reference sequence). The CDR3 sequence is 13 residues long. The CDR3 DNA reads TGCGCCAGCAGTGACAGTTTTAACAATGAGCAGTTCTTC. Translated: CASSDSFNNEQFF.

This clone was seen just once. The same CDR3 can be traced to other DNA sequences in this sample. The chain links TRBV6-1 to TRBJ2-7; D uncertain. V lost 2 bases and J 2 bases, leaving 7 bases between the germline ends. This CDR3 comprises 13 residues. Germline CDR1 MNHNS, CDR2 SASEGT. The CDR3 sequence is CASSETGTYEQYF. The CDR3 DNA reads TGTGCCAGCAGTGAAACCGGAACCTACGAGCAGTACTTC.

J is TRBJ2-7 and V is TRBV28; TRBD1 is a possible D gene (5 bases). This CDR3 has 17 amino acids. Trimming removed 3 bases from V and 1 base from J, with 19 bases in between. The germline V gene has CDR1 MDHEN and CDR2 SYDVKM. The CDR3 spells CASSLNVFDSVSYEQYF. The CDR3 DNA follows: TGTGCCAGCAGTTTGAATGTGTTTGACAGTGTGTCCTACGAGCAGTACTTC.

The V and J genes are TRBV28 and TRBJ2-3, with 7 nucleotides matching TRBD2. Trimming cost V 5 bases and J 0 bases; bases outside gene matches: 8. Germline assignment: CDR1 MDHEN and CDR2 SYDVKM. CDR3 length: 16 amino acids. CDR3 nucleotides: TGTGCCAGCAGTACCCCGGGAGGAGGAAGCACAGATACGCAGTATTTT. Amino acid sequence: CASSTPGGGSTDTQYF.

The chain joins TRBV9 to TRBJ2-5, with D perhaps being TRBD1 or TRBD2 (5 bases each). V lost 0 bases and J lost 1, with 10 bases in between. This CDR3 contains 15 residues. Germline V gene data show CDR1 as SGDLS and CDR2 as YYNGEE. The CDR3 here is CASSVDGAGQETQYF. The CDR3 DNA reads TGTGCCAGCAGCGTAGACGGGGCAGGCCAAGAGACCCAGTACTTC.

This clone appeared a single time. The chain carries TRBV5-8 and TRBJ2-2; 13 positions agree with TRBD2. The length of the CDR3 is 20 residues. V was pared by 3 bases and J by 1 base, with 12 bases of the junction left unmatched. The germline CDR1 and CDR2 sequences are SGHTS and YDEGEE. CDR3 DNA sequence: TGTGCCAGCAGCTCCAAACTACTACTAGCGGGAGGGGAGAACACCGGGGAGCTGTTTTTT. Amino acid sequence: CASSSKLLLAGGENTGELFF.

The chain has TRBV30 and TRBJ2-7; TRBD1 matches at 10 bases. The CDR3 is 14 residues long. Unmatched junction bases numbered 10, after V lost 5 bases and J lost 6 bases. Germline lookup yields CDR1 GTSNPN and CDR2 SVGIG (reference sequence). DNA of the CDR3: TGTGCCTGGGAGACCGGGACAGGGGTGGTCGAGCAGTACTTC. Translated: CAWETGTGVVEQYF.